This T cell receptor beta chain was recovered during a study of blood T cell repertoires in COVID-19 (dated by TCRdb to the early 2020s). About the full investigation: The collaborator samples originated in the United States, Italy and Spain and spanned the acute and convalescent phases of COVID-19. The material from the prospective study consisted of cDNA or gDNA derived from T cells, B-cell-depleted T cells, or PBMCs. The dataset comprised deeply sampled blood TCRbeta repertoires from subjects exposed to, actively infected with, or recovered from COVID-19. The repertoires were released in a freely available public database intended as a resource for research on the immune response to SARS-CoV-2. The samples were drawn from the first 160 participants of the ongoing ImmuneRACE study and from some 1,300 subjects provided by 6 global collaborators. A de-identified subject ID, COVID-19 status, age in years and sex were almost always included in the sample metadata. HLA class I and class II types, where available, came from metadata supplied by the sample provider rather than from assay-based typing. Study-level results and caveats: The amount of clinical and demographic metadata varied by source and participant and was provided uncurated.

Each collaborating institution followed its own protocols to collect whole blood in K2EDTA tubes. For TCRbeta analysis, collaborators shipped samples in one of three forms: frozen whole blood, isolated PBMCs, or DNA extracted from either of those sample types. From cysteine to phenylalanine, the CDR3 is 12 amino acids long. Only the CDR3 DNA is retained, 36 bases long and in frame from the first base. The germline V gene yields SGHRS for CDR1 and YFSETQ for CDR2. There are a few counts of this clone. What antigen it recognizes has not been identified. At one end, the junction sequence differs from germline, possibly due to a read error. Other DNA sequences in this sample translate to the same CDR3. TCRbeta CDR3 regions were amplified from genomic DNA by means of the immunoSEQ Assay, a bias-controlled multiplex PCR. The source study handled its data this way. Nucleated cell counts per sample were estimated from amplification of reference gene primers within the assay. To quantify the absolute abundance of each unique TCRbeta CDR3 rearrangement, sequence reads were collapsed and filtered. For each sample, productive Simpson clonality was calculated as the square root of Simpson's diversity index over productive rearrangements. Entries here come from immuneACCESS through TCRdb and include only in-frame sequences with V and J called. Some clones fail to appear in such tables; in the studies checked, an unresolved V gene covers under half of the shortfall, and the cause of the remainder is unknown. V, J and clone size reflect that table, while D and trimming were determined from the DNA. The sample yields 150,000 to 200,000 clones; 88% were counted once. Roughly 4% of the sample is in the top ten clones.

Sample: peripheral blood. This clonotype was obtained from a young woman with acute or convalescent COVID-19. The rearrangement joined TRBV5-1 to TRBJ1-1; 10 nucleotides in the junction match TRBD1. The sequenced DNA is TGCGCCAGCAGCTTTGGGACAGGGGATATTTATTTT. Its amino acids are CASSFGTGDIYF.